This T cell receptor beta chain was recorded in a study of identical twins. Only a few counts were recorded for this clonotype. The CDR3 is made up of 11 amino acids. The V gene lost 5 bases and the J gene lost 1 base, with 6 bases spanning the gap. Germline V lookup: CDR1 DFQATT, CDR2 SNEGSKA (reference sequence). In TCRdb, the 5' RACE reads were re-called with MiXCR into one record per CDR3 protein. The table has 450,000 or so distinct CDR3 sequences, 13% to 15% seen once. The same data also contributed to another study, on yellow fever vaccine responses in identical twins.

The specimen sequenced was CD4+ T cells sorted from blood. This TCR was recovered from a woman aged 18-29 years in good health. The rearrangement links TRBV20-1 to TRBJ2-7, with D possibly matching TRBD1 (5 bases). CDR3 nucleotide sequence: TGCAGTGCTGACAGATCCTACGAGCAGTACTTC. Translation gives CSADRSYEQYF.